The source of this TCR beta chain is a study of technical replicates of blood from four donors. Unmatched junction bases numbered 9, after V lost 5 bases and J lost 5 bases. This CDR3 has 15 residues. CDR1 is SEHNR, CDR2 FQNEAQ, per germline (reference sequence). Assay: immunoSEQ multiplex PCR; the TCRdb copy retains only in-frame clones and omits some. In the table there are 70,000 or so clones, roughly 90% of which are singletons. The chain combines TRBV7-9 with TRBJ2-5, with 9 bases lining up with TRBD1. The sample consisted of T cells isolated from PBMCs. The TCR comes from a human donor in good health. The CDR3 spells CASSLGQGISETQYF. The CDR3 DNA sequence: TGTGCCAGCAGCCTCGGACAGGGGATTTCGGAGACCCAGTACTTC.